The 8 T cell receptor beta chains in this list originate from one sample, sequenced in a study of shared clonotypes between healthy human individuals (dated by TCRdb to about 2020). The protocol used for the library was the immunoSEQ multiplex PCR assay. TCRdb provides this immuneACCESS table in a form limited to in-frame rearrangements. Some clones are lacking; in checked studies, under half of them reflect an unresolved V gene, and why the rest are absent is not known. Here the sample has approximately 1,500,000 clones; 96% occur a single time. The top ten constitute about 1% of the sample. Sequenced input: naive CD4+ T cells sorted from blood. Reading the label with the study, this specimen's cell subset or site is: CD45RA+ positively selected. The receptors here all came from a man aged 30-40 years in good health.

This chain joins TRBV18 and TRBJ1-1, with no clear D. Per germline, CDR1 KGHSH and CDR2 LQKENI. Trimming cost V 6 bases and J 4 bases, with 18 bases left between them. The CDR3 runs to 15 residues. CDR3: CASSPLDLRGTEAFF. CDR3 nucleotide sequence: TGTGCCAGCTCCCCCCTGGATCTCCGGGGCACTGAAGCTTTCTTT.

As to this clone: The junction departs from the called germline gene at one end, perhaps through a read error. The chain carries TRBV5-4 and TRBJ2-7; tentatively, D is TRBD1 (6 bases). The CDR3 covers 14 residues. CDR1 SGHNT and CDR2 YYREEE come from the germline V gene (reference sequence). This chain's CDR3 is CASSLMGRKDSRNF. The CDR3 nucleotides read TGTGCCAGCAGCTTGATGGGCCGCAAGGACAGTCGGAACTTC.

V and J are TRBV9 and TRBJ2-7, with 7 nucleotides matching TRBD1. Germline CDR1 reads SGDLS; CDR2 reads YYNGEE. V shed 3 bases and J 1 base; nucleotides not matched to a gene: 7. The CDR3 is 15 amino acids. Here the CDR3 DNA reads TGTGCCAGCAGCGGATGGGACAGCTCATCCTACGAGCAGTACTTC. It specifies CASSGWDSSSYEQYF.

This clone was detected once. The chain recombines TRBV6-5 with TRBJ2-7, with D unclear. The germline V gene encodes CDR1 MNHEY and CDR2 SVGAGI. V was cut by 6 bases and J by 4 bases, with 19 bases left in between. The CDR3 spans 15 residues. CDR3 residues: CASSERRAAVYEQYF. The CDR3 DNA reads TGTGCCAGCAGCGAGAGAAGGGCTGCCGTATACGAGCAGTACTTC.

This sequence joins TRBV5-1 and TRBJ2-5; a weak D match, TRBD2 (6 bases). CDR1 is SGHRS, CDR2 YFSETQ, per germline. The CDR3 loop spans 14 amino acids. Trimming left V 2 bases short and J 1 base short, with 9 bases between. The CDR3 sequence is CASSFGGLQETQYF. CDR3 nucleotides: TGCGCCAGCAGCTTTGGGGGACTCCAAGAGACCCAGTACTTC.

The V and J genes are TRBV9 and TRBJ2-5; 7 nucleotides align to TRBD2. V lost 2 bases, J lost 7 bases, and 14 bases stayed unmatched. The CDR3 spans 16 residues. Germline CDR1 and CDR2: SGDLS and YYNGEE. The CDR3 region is CASSVLSGVGLGTQYF. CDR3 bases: TGTGCCAGCAGCGTTTTGAGCGGGGTGGGGTTGGGGACCCAGTACTTC. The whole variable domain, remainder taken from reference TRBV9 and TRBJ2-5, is DSGVTQTPKHLITATGQRVTLRCSPRSGDLSVYWYQQSLDQGLQFLIQYYNGEERAKGNILERFSAQQFPDLHSELNLSSLELGDSALYFCASSVLSGVGLGTQYFGPGTRLLVL.

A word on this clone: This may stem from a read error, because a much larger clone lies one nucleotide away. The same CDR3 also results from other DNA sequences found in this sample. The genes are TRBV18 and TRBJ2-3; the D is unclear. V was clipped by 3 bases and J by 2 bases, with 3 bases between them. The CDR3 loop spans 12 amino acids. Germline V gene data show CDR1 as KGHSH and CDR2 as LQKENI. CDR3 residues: CASSPITDTQYF. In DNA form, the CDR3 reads TGTGCCAGCTCACCTATCACAGATACGCAGTATTTT.

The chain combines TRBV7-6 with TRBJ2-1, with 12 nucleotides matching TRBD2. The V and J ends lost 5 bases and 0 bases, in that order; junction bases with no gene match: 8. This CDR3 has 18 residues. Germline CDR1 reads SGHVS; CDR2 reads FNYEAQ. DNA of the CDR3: TGTGCCAGCAGCGGGGGGACTAGCGGGTTACGCTCCTACAATGAGCAGTTCTTC. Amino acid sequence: CASSGGTSGLRSYNEQFF.